The 30 T cell receptor beta chains below come from one sample, sequenced in a study of T cell responses to AZD1222 COVID-19 vaccine. Profiled with immunoSEQ multiplex PCR; TCRdb holds only in-frame clones, not every one. The table lists 100,000 to 150,000 clones, approximately 85% of them singletons. The source material was peripheral blood, sampled 28 days after the second AZD1222 dose. The receptor set was obtained from an adult who received the AZD1222 COVID-19 vaccine.

The chain uses TRBV6-5 and TRBJ2-6; no clear D gene. This CDR3 contains 14 residues. Germline assignment: CDR1 MNHEY and CDR2 SVGAGI. V was pared by 4 bases and J by 1 base, with 5 bases between. The chain's CDR3 is CASSSLSGANVLTF. CDR3 in DNA: TGTGCCAGCAGTTCGCTATCTGGGGCCAACGTCCTGACTTTC.

V and J are TRBV6-2 or TRBV6-3 and TRBJ2-1, with 11 positions matching TRBD2. After removal of 0 bases from V and 6 bases from J, the junction contained 4 bases not matched to a gene. The CDR3 consists of 16 residues. The germline CDR1 and CDR2 sequences are MNHEY and SVGEGT. This CDR3 reads CASSYSGTSGPNEQFF. CDR3 DNA sequence: TGTGCCAGCAGTTACTCCGGGACTAGCGGACCCAATGAGCAGTTCTTC.

The V gene is TRBV9, the J gene TRBJ2-1, with TRBD2 identical over 11 bases. The germline CDR1 and CDR2 sequences are SGDLS and YYNGEE. The V gene end was trimmed by 0 bases and the J gene end by 8 bases; junction bases not matched to a gene: 7. There are 16 residues in the CDR3. This chain's CDR3 is CASSVVGSGGVYEQFF. Written as DNA, the CDR3 is TGTGCCAGCAGCGTAGTTGGTAGCGGGGGGGTCTATGAGCAGTTCTTC.

The CDR3 sequence: CAISEYGQGANSPLHF. The DNA for the CDR3 is TGTGCCATCAGTGAGTACGGACAGGGGGCGAATTCACCCCTCCACTTT. V and J are TRBV10-3 and TRBJ1-6; 11 bases align to TRBD1. CDR3 length equals 16 residues. Germline V gene data show CDR1 as ENHRY and CDR2 as SYGVKD. With V trimmed by 1 base and J by 7 bases, 3 bases remained unmatched.

The chain has TRBV7-3 and TRBJ2-3, with TRBD1 as a possible D gene (5 bases). V gave up 6 bases and J gave up 0 bases, with 10 bases separating them. CDR3 length equals 14 residues. Germline V gene data show CDR1 as SGHTA and CDR2 as FQGTGA. This chain's CDR3 is CASRGPLSTDTQYF. The DNA of the CDR3 is TGTGCCAGCAGGGGGCCCCTTAGCACAGATACGCAGTATTTT.

The V and J genes are TRBV7-8 and TRBJ1-5, with a weak D call TRBD1 (5 bases). V was clipped by 5 bases and J by 1 base, with 12 bases between them. The germline V gene encodes CDR1 SGHVS and CDR2 FQNEAQ. This CDR3 is 15 amino acids long. The CDR3 loop is CASSGLKGSNQPQHF. CDR3 coding DNA: TGTGCCAGCAGCGGGTTAAAGGGGAGCAATCAGCCCCAGCATTTT.

This clone has just one count. The rearrangement joins TRBV7-8 to TRBJ1-1; 9 bases line up with TRBD1. The CDR3 runs to 15 residues. V dropped 4 bases and J dropped 3; count of bases not matched to a gene: 6. Looked up from germline, CDR1 is SGHVS and CDR2 is FQNEAQ. CDR3 in amino acids: CASSSSQGADTEAFF. In DNA form, the CDR3 reads TGTGCCAGCAGCTCGTCACAGGGGGCCGACACTGAAGCTTTCTTT.

V is TRBV18 and J is TRBJ1-5; D gene ambiguous. Trimming took 4 bases from V and 1 from J, leaving 8 bases between them. The germline V gene has CDR1 KGHSH and CDR2 LQKENI. The length of the CDR3 is 14 residues. The CDR3 region is CASSRRDSNQPQHF. The CDR3 DNA sequence: TGTGCCAGCTCACGCAGAGACAGCAATCAGCCCCAGCATTTT.

J is TRBJ1-1 and V is TRBV29-1; D is uncertain. The CDR3 is made up of 11 amino acids. Germline V gene lookup returns CDR1 SQVTM and CDR2 ANQGSEA. The V end lost 6 bases, the J end lost 3 bases, and 8 bases lay between the germline ends. CDR3 sequence: CSVRTYTEAFF. CDR3 in DNA: TGCAGCGTCCGTACGTACACTGAAGCTTTCTTT.

This chain joins TRBV18 and TRBJ1-2; no clear D gene. CDR1 is KGHSH and CDR2 is LQKENI in the germline V gene. Trimming removed 0 bases from V and 8 bases from J, with 16 bases in between. CDR3 length equals 15 residues. CDR3 sequence reads: CASSPPEGLARGYTF. CDR3 coding DNA: TGTGCCAGCTCACCACCAGAGGGTTTGGCTAGAGGCTACACCTTC.

The chain carries TRBV5-8 and TRBJ2-7; D is possibly TRBD1 (5 bases). The CDR3 runs to 13 residues. V was clipped by 1 base and J by 7 bases, with 12 bases between them. Germline CDR1 and CDR2: SGHTS and YDEGEE. This CDR3 is CASSLQGIGEQYF. CDR3 nucleotide sequence: TGTGCCAGCAGCTTGCAGGGAATAGGGGAGCAGTACTTC.

This chain uses TRBV7-3 with TRBJ1-5; TRBD1 aligns across 10 bases. The CDR3 totals 13 residues. V gave up 3 bases and J gave up 7 bases; unmatched junction bases: 0. CDR1 SGHTA and CDR2 FQGTGA come from the germline V gene. CDR3 sequence reads: CASSLTGGQPQHF. In DNA, the CDR3 is TGTGCCAGCAGCTTGACAGGGGGCCAGCCCCAGCATTTT.

CDR3 sequence (DNA): TGTGCCAGCAGGGACGCAACTAATGAAAAACTGTTTTTT. This translates into CASRDATNEKLFF. The J gene is TRBJ1-4, the V gene TRBV6-4; D gene unclear. Trimming took off 6 bases at V and 0 bases at J, with 5 bases between the two ends. Germline CDR1 and CDR2: MRHNA and SNTAGT. The CDR3 runs 13 residues.

The chain has TRBV6-5 and TRBJ1-2, with D unclear. V dropped 7 bases and J dropped 6 bases, with 9 bases sitting between them. The CDR3 runs to 11 residues. CDR1 and CDR2 (germline): MNHEY, SVGAGI. As DNA, the CDR3 is TGTGCCAGCACGTACAGCGATGGCTACACCTTC. Translated, it gives CASTYSDGYTF.

CDR3 protein: CATGGSDQPQHF. The CDR3 DNA sequence: TGTGCCACCGGGGGGTCAGATCAGCCCCAGCATTTT. This chain uses TRBV10-3 with TRBJ1-5; a weak D match, TRBD1 (5 bases). The CDR3 is 12 amino acids. CDR1 and CDR2 from the germline V gene are ENHRY and SYGVKD. The V gene lost 10 bases and the J gene lost 5 bases, with 12 bases spanning the gap.

V is TRBV19 and J is TRBJ1-1; D not resolved. V was cut by 6 bases and J by 1 base, with 9 bases left in between. The CDR3 has 13 amino acids. Per the germline V gene, CDR1 is LNHDA and CDR2 is SQIVND (reference sequence). CDR3 nucleotides: TGTGCCAGTAGGGGAAGGGCGAACACTGAAGCTTTCTTT. As protein: CASRGRANTEAFF.

The chain links TRBV24-1 to TRBJ2-3, with 12 bases aligning to TRBD1. The germline CDR1 and CDR2 sequences are KGHDR and SFDVKD. V lost 4 bases and J lost 4; bases outside the gene matches: 11. CDR3 length equals 18 residues. The CDR3, as DNA: TGTGCCACCAGTGACAACACCGGGACAGGGGGCCCCCCAGATACGCAGTATTTT. It yields the protein CATSDNTGTGGPPDTQYF.

The chain joins TRBV19 to TRBJ1-5; D not resolved. The germline V gene has CDR1 LNHDA and CDR2 SQIVND (reference sequence). The CDR3 loop spans 13 amino acids. V gave up 0 bases and J gave up 7 bases, with 7 bases separating them. Here the CDR3 DNA reads TGTGCCAGTAGTATAGATGGGGAGCAGCCCCAGCATTTT. Protein sequence: CASSIDGEQPQHF.

V is TRBV7-2 and J is TRBJ1-5; perhaps TRBD1 as D (5 bases). The V end lost 3 bases, the J end lost 7 bases, and 13 bases lay between the germline ends. The length of the CDR3 is 14 residues. Germline V gene sequence: CDR1 SGHTA, CDR2 FQGNSA. The CDR3 nucleotides read TGTGCCAGCAGCTTCTCTAGGGCAGGGCAGCCCCAGCATTTT. It codes for CASSFSRAGQPQHF. Full variable domain (remainder filled in from reference TRBV7-2 and TRBJ1-5): GAGVSQSPSNKVTEKGKDVELRCDPISGHTALYWYRQSLGQGLEFLIYFQGNSAPDKSGLPSDRFSAERTGGSVSTLTIQRTQQEDSAVYLCASSFSRAGQPQHFGDGTRLSIL.

The V and J genes are TRBV11-2 and TRBJ2-1, with 14 bases identical to TRBD2. Germline V gives CDR1 SGHAT, CDR2 FQNNGV. J gave up 6 bases and V 5 bases, and 6 bases lay outside the gene matches. This CDR3 is built from 16 residues. The CDR3, as DNA: TGTGCCAGCAGCCCCGGGACTAGCGGGGGTGGCAATGAGCAGTTCTTC. Translated: CASSPGTSGGGNEQFF.

The chain carries TRBV30 and TRBJ2-7, with 7 bases fitting TRBD1. The ends lost 2 bases at V and 3 bases at J; junction bases unmatched: 7. The CDR3 extends over 14 amino acids. Germline CDR1 reads GTSNPN; CDR2 reads SVGIG (reference sequence). DNA of the CDR3: TGTGCCTGGAGTAAGACAGGGAGCGGCTACGAGCAGTACTTC. Translating it yields CAWSKTGSGYEQYF.

The V call is TRBV24-1, the J call TRBJ2-5, with 12 bases fitting TRBD2. The ends lost 2 bases at V and 5 bases at J; junction bases unmatched: 2. The CDR3 has 15 residues. Germline V gene lookup returns CDR1 KGHDR and CDR2 SFDVKD. The chain's CDR3 is CATSDSGTSGETQYF. In DNA form, the CDR3 reads TGTGCCACCAGTGATTCCGGGACTAGCGGGGAGACCCAGTACTTC.

The rearrangement joins TRBV6-1 to TRBJ2-6; the D gene is possibly TRBD1 (5 bases). Germline-derived CDR1 and CDR2 are MNHNS and SASEGT. V gave up 3 bases and J gave up 2 bases, with 5 bases separating them. This CDR3 spans 14 amino acids. The CDR3 loop reads CASSDRAGANVLTF. DNA of the CDR3: TGTGCCAGCAGTGACAGGGCTGGGGCCAACGTCCTGACTTTC.

This clone was seen more than once but under ten times. CDR3 sequence: CASSSRIGGPGTDTQYF. Written as DNA, the CDR3 is TGTGCCAGCAGCTCGCGTATTGGGGGGCCGGGCACAGATACGCAGTATTTT. The chain recombines TRBV11-2 with TRBJ2-3, with D perhaps TRBD1 or TRBD2 (6 bases each). V lost 4 bases, J lost 1 base, and 18 bases lay in between. This CDR3 has 17 residues. Germline V gene lookup returns CDR1 SGHAT and CDR2 FQNNGV.

The chain couples TRBV24-1 to TRBJ2-5; 9 bases match TRBD2. Trimming cost V 3 bases and J 5 bases; bases outside gene matches: 12. Germline assignment: CDR1 KGHDR and CDR2 SFDVKD. The CDR3 has 17 residues. CDR3 protein: CATSDPSQRGAEETQYF. The CDR3 DNA sequence: TGTGCCACCAGTGATCCTTCACAGCGGGGGGCCGAGGAGACCCAGTACTTC.

The sample holds a few counts of this clone. The chain carries TRBV4-1 and TRBJ2-7, with TRBD1 matching over 12 bases. The CDR3 is 16 amino acids. Germline V gives CDR1 MGHRA, CDR2 YSYEKL. V shed 1 base, J shed 6 bases, and the junction held 7 bases outside the gene matches. The CDR3: CASSQATRDRGREQYF. The DNA of the CDR3 is TGCGCCAGCAGCCAAGCCACTCGGGACAGGGGGCGCGAGCAGTACTTC.

V gene TRBV5-1 combines with J gene TRBJ2-1; the match to TRBD2 covers 10 bases. This CDR3 spans 15 amino acids. Germline V gene data show CDR1 as SGHRS and CDR2 as YFSETQ. Trimming at V came to 1 base and at J to 7 bases, leaving 5 bases not matched to a gene. This CDR3 reads CASSLPSGGANEQFF. The CDR3 DNA reads as TGCGCCAGCAGCTTGCCTAGCGGGGGAGCGAATGAGCAGTTCTTC.

This clone was recorded once. The chain joins TRBV15 to TRBJ2-1; TRBD1 aligns across 8 bases. Per germline, CDR1 LNHNV and CDR2 YYDKDF (reference sequence). This CDR3 has 15 residues. J gave up 1 base and V 5 bases, and 4 bases lay outside the gene matches. The CDR3 region is CATSPRTGSYNEQFF. The CDR3 DNA is TGTGCCACCAGCCCTCGGACAGGGTCCTACAATGAGCAGTTCTTC.

The chain joins TRBV5-5 to TRBJ1-2, with 8 bases fitting TRBD1. The trim removed 0 bases at V and 4 bases at J, leaving 5 bases unmatched. This CDR3 has 15 residues. Per the germline V gene, CDR1 is SGHKS and CDR2 is YYEKEE (reference sequence). CDR3 DNA sequence: TGTGCCAGCAGCTTGGCCGCTGGGACAGGCTATGGCTACACCTTC. Its translation is CASSLAAGTGYGYTF.

The J gene is TRBJ2-6, the V gene TRBV6-5, with D possibly TRBD2 on 5 matching bases. Germline CDR1 and CDR2: MNHEY and SVGAGI. The CDR3 is 16 residues long. Trimming took 3 bases from V and 1 from J, leaving 10 bases between them. The CDR3 DNA reads TGTGCCAGCAGTTATCGGGAAGGGTCTGGGGCCAACGTCCTGACTTTC. Translating gives CASSYREGSGANVLTF.